This T cell receptor beta chain was sequenced during a study of Graves' ophthalmopathy and Graves' hyperthyroidism. A note on this clonotype: A much larger clone differs from this one at a single base, so this may be a read error.

PBMCs were isolated by Ficoll-Paque density gradient centrifugation, using approximately 10 ml of fresh peripheral blood as the starting material. For repertoire sequencing, the TCR beta CDR3 regions were amplified from RNA transcripts. First-round RT-PCR relied on HTBI primers, and a second-round multiplex PCR came next. Each CDR3 protein gets one entry after TCRdb re-called the multiplex PCR reads with MiXCR. In the table there are about 640,000 distinct CDR3 sequences, about 38% of which are singletons. This TCR was recovered from an adult man with Graves' ophthalmopathy. The specimen sequenced was peripheral blood.

CDR3 loop: CSASEGQETQYF. DNA for the CDR3: TGCAGTGCTAGCGAGGGGCAAGAGACCCAGTACTTC. The chain has TRBV20-1 and TRBJ2-5; D is perhaps TRBD1 or TRBD2 (5 bases each). Per the germline V gene, CDR1 is DFQATT and CDR2 is SNEGSKA (reference sequence). Trimming pared 3 bases from V and 2 bases from J, leaving 7 bases between. The CDR3 length is 12 residues.